Listed below are T cell receptor beta chains from one sample, sequenced in a study of blood T cell repertoires in COVID-19. This table comes from immunoSEQ multiplex PCR, and its TCRdb copy is limited to in-frame clones, with some not included. This repertoire shows a few hundred thousand clones, about 90% found once; its top ten account for around 1.9%. The sample comprised PBMCs or T cells enriched from blood (not recorded which). The receptors were gathered from a man aged 35-49 years in a cohort exposed to, infected with or recovered from COVID-19 (not recorded which). Both conserved end residues are trimmed from each CDR3.

J: TRBJ1-1; length: 11; V: TRBV27; CDR3: ASSFSGSTEAF
J: TRBJ2-1; length: 11; V: TRBV7-9; CDR3: ASTPGGYNEQF
J: TRBJ2-2; length: 13; V: TRBV5-1; CDR3: ASSTGQGRTGELF
J: TRBJ1-2; length: 15; V: TRBV7-4; CDR3: ASSGPKRQAGAYGYT
J: TRBJ2-7; length: 10; V: TRBV10-2; CDR3: ASTLRRDEQY
J: TRBJ1-1; length: 9; V: TRBV6-2/TRBV6-3; CDR3: ASSYGGRAF
J: TRBJ1-2; length: 11; V: TRBV27; CDR3: ASSLGGLAGYT
J: TRBJ2-2; length: 10; V: TRBV9; CDR3: ASSASLGELF
J: TRBJ2-7; length: 12; V: TRBV28; CDR3: ASSSQWSGYEQY
J: TRBJ2-3; length: 13; V: TRBV7-3; CDR3: ASSPGLASTDTQY
J: TRBJ2-7; length: 11; V: TRBV3-1/TRBV3-2; CDR3: ASSQRGQYEQY
J: TRBJ2-3; length: 14; V: TRBV6-2/TRBV6-3; CDR3: ASSAPLAGGKDTQY
J: TRBJ1-5; length: 11; V: TRBV6-5; CDR3: ASRDRGQRPQH
J: TRBJ2-5; length: 13; V: TRBV3-1/TRBV3-2; CDR3: ASSRSGRMSETQY
J: TRBJ1-2; length: 14; V: TRBV5-6; CDR3: ASSLGAYVGAYGYT
J: TRBJ1-5; length: 13; V: TRBV10-2; CDR3: ASSESGQGNQPQH
J: TRBJ2-3; length: 16; V: TRBV23-1; CDR3: ASRSFKLDRGSTDTQY
J: TRBJ2-1; length: 13; V: TRBV3-1/TRBV3-2; CDR3: ASSRASGGGNEQF
J: TRBJ2-3; length: 14; V: TRBV28; CDR3: ASSLFGQGLTDTQY
J: TRBJ2-3; length: 12; V: TRBV9; CDR3: ASSKGGDSDTQY
J: TRBJ1-1; length: 11; V: TRBV7-9; CDR3: ASSSTENTEAF
J: TRBJ2-7; length: 13; V: TRBV5-6; CDR3: ASSSGTGSSYEQY
J: TRBJ1-4; length: 12; V: TRBV5-1; CDR3: ASSLAQGEGKLF
J: TRBJ1-6; length: 13; V: TRBV19; CDR3: ASSLPGARNSPLH
J: TRBJ1-2; length: 13; V: TRBV4-1; CDR3: ASSQDYRGRFGYT
J: TRBJ2-3; length: 12; V: TRBV19; CDR3: ASSHRDLLDTQY